What follows describes a single T cell receptor (beta chain). Profiled with immunoSEQ multiplex PCR; TCRdb holds only in-frame clones, not every one. The data contain about 46,000 clones, about 89% of them singletons. The sample comes from a study of blood T cell repertoires in COVID-19. Study context: Sites across the United States, Italy and Spain contributed samples from acute and convalescent COVID-19. Nucleic acid was either cDNA or gDNA, and it came from T cells, B-cell-depleted T cells, or PBMCs.

The clonotype was recovered from a man aged 55-75 years with active or convalescent COVID-19. The sample taken for sequencing was peripheral blood.

The CDR3 DNA follows: TGTGCCAGCAGCGTTTTTCTGACAGGGGCGAACTATGGCTACACCTTC. Its translation: CASSVFLTGANYGYTF. J is TRBJ1-2 and V is TRBV9; TRBD1 matches at 8 bases. This CDR3 region has 16 residues. Trimming took 2 bases from V and 2 from J; bases not matched to a gene: 8. The germline gives CDR1 SGDLS, CDR2 YYNGEE. The whole variable domain, remainder taken from reference TRBV9 and TRBJ1-2, is DSGVTQTPKHLITATGQRVTLRCSPRSGDLSVYWYQQSLDQGLQFLIQYYNGEERAKGNILERFSAQQFPDLHSELNLSSLELGDSALYFCASSVFLTGANYGYTFGSGTRLTVV.